This is a list of T cell receptor beta chains from one sample in a study of T cell changes during pregnancy in multiple sclerosis. Using immunoSEQ multiplex PCR, the repertoire was profiled, and TCRdb retains in-frame clones only, with some absent. Of 35,000 to 50,000 clones listed, roughly nine tenths were seen once; the top ten hold 0.46%. Sequencing was performed on CD4+ T cells from peripheral blood mononuclear cells, taken in the third trimester of pregnancy. The receptors stem from a female donor in good health, enrolled as a control in a pregnancy study. The CDR3 runs from the conserved cysteine through the conserved F or W. The D gene is left open where the match is weak. Expanded clones are given a class, and other clones once, few, many or no size at all.

clone_size: once; j_call: TRBJ2-5; d_call: .; v_call: TRBV5-1; cdr3_aa: CASSLGAGEETQYF; cdr3_nt: TGCGCCAGCAGCTTGGGGGCAGGGGAAGAGACCCAGTACTTC
clone_size: once; j_call: TRBJ2-1; d_call: TRBD2; v_call: TRBV7-9; cdr3_aa: CASRKRGTRHEQFF; cdr3_nt: TGTGCCAGCAGAAAGCGGGGAACCAGACATGAGCAGTTCTTC
clone_size: .; j_call: TRBJ2-1; d_call: TRBD1; v_call: TRBV10-1; cdr3_aa: CASSGDSRRPNEQFF; cdr3_nt: TGCGCCAGCAGTGGGGACAGCCGGCGGCCCAATGAGCAGTTCTTC
clone_size: .; j_call: TRBJ1-4; d_call: .; v_call: TRBV19; cdr3_aa: CATQDRRGAEKLFF; cdr3_nt: TGTGCCACCCAGGACCGTCGGGGGGCCGAAAAACTGTTTTTT
clone_size: .; j_call: TRBJ2-7; d_call: .; v_call: TRBV4-2; cdr3_aa: CASSFRWDTALYEQYF; cdr3_nt: TGTGCCAGCAGCTTTCGATGGGACACAGCACTCTACGAGCAGTACTTC
clone_size: .; j_call: TRBJ2-1; d_call: TRBD2; v_call: TRBV6-1; cdr3_aa: CASSASGSGYNEQFF; cdr3_nt: TGTGCCAGCAGTGCGAGCGGGAGCGGGTACAATGAGCAGTTCTTC
clone_size: .; j_call: TRBJ2-7; d_call: TRBD2; v_call: TRBV30; cdr3_aa: CACTLAGGAEQYF; cdr3_nt: TGTGCCTGCACTCTAGCGGGGGGAGCCGAGCAGTACTTC
clone_size: .; j_call: TRBJ1-2; d_call: .; v_call: TRBV4-1; cdr3_aa: CASSQGPVVGLGTF; cdr3_nt: .
clone_size: .; j_call: TRBJ1-3; d_call: .; v_call: TRBV6-5; cdr3_aa: CASSPQARRNTIYF; cdr3_nt: TGTGCCAGCAGTCCTCAGGCCCGCCGGAACACCATATATTTT
clone_size: .; j_call: TRBJ1-1; d_call: TRBD1; v_call: TRBV19; cdr3_aa: CASSYRQGAAKNTEAFF; cdr3_nt: TGTGCCAGTAGTTACAGGCAGGGGGCTGCAAAGAACACTGAAGCTTTCTTT
clone_size: .; j_call: TRBJ2-3; d_call: TRBD1; v_call: TRBV19; cdr3_aa: CASTMGPTGVYF; cdr3_nt: TGTGCCAGCACTATGGGGCCTACAGGGGTCTATTTT
clone_size: .; j_call: TRBJ1-5; d_call: TRBD1; v_call: TRBV19; cdr3_aa: CASSTQDRANQPQHF; cdr3_nt: TGTGCCAGTAGTACCCAGGACAGGGCAAATCAGCCCCAGCATTTT
clone_size: .; j_call: TRBJ2-5; d_call: .; v_call: TRBV18; cdr3_aa: CASSPPGMETQYF; cdr3_nt: TGTGCCAGTTCACCACCGGGCATGGAGACCCAGTACTTC
clone_size: .; j_call: TRBJ2-7; d_call: TRBD1; v_call: TRBV7-9; cdr3_aa: CASSLGQLSVDEQYF; cdr3_nt: TGTGCCAGCAGCTTGGGACAGCTGTCTGTGGACGAGCAGTACTTC
clone_size: .; j_call: TRBJ2-7; d_call: TRBD2; v_call: TRBV11-3; cdr3_aa: CASSLGLFSGDGYEQYF; cdr3_nt: TGTGCCAGCAGCTTAGGTTTGTTTAGCGGGGATGGCTACGAGCAGTACTTC
clone_size: .; j_call: TRBJ1-4; d_call: TRBD1; v_call: TRBV4-1; cdr3_aa: CASSQDQTGSNEKLFF; cdr3_nt: TGCGCCAGCAGCCAAGATCAGACAGGGTCTAATGAAAAACTGTTTTTT
clone_size: .; j_call: TRBJ1-3; d_call: TRBD1; v_call: TRBV18; cdr3_aa: CASSRTGDSTIYF; cdr3_nt: TGTGCCAGCTCACGCACAGGGGACTCGACCATATATTTT
clone_size: .; j_call: TRBJ2-5; d_call: .; v_call: TRBV18; cdr3_aa: CASSLIQGNGQETQYF; cdr3_nt: TGTGCCAGCTCTCTAATACAGGGAAATGGACAAGAGACCCAGTACTTC
clone_size: .; j_call: TRBJ2-7; d_call: .; v_call: TRBV30; cdr3_aa: CACGLSEQYF; cdr3_nt: TGTGCCTGTGGACTGAGCGAGCAGTACTTC
clone_size: few; j_call: TRBJ1-1; d_call: .; v_call: TRBV5-1; cdr3_aa: CASWEGGSTPNTEAFF; cdr3_nt: TGCGCCAGCTGGGAAGGCGGGTCTACACCGAACACTGAAGCTTTCTTT
clone_size: .; j_call: TRBJ2-2; d_call: .; v_call: TRBV18; cdr3_aa: CASSPPGLLSNTGELFF; cdr3_nt: TGTGCCAGCTCACCACCGGGGCTCTTATCGAACACCGGGGAGCTGTTTTTT
clone_size: .; j_call: TRBJ1-1; d_call: .; v_call: TRBV5-1; cdr3_aa: CASSLVGGQMNTEAFF; cdr3_nt: TGCGCCAGCAGCTTGGTTGGTGGACAGATGAACACTGAAGCTTTCTTT
clone_size: few; j_call: TRBJ2-3; d_call: .; v_call: TRBV19; cdr3_aa: CASSPSVTDTQYF; cdr3_nt: TGTGCCAGTAGCCCCTCGGTCACAGATACGCAGTATTTT